Included here is one T cell receptor beta chain sequence, with context. What it recognizes is unknown. V lost 3 bases and J lost 5; bases outside the gene matches: 7. Germline-derived CDR1 and CDR2 are SGHTS and YDEGEE. This CDR3 is 16 amino acids long. This entry is derived from a study of cytomegalovirus exposure and HLA in healthy donors. Overall study context: In an early release, HLA-typed donors contributed approximately 80 million unique TCR sequences.

Study conclusions and caveats: In a later analysis, compared with equally common non-associated chains, HLA-associated beta chains were more expanded.

Both 60 Vbeta primers and 13 Jbeta primers went into the PCR. This table comes from immunoSEQ multiplex PCR, and its TCRdb copy is limited to in-frame clones, with some not included. The repertoire holds approximately 150,000 clones, with approximately 82% as singletons. The specimen sequenced was PBMCs. The origin of this receptor is a woman aged 55 to 70 in good health and CMV-seropositive. The chain links TRBV5-8 to TRBJ2-5, with TRBD2 matching over 13 bases. In DNA form, the CDR3 reads TGTGCCAGCAGCTCCCGGACTAGCGGGGGCACTGAGACCCAGTACTTC. It encodes CASSSRTSGGTETQYF.